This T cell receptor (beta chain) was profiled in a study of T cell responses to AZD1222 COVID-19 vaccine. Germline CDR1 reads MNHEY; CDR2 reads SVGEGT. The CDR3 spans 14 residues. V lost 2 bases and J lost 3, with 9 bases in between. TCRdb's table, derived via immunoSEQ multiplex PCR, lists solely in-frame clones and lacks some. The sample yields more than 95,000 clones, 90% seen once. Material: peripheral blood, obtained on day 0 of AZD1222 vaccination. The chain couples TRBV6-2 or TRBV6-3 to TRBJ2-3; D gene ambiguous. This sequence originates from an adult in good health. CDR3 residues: CASSYHILTDTQYF. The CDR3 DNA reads TGTGCCAGCAGTTACCACATATTAACAGATACGCAGTATTTT.